This T cell receptor beta chain was sequenced for a study of shared clonotypes between healthy human individuals. Study in general: Donor composition was two women and a few men, aged 18 to 49. Three CD4 naive, three CD4 memory, two CD8 naive and one CD8 memory plate were used per donor.

This CDR3 region has 16 residues. Deletions cut 6 bases from V and 2 bases from J, with 16 bases between. Germline values: CDR1 KGHSH, CDR2 LQKENI. General study points: Limited genetic and exposure-history diversity came from having few donors.

A remark on this clone: Its antigen is as yet unknown.

Sequenced by immunoSEQ multiplex PCR; TCRdb stores in-frame clones only, minus some. The sample consists of 2 million to 2.5 million clones, 80% to 95% of them appearing once. Free of recent acute infections or vaccinations, the donors were healthy HIV-negative adults. Sequencing was done on a sample of naive CD4+ T cells from PBMCs. As to subset: CD45RA+ positively selected. This chain links TRBV18 with TRBJ2-2, with TRBD2 as a possible D gene (6 bases). This receptor was obtained from a young man in good health. Some clones in this sample may be carry-over from other donors' samples. The CDR3 DNA follows: TGTGCCAGCTCTCTGGGACTGCTGGGCAACACCGGGGAGCTGTTTTTT. This sequence encodes CASSLGLLGNTGELFF.